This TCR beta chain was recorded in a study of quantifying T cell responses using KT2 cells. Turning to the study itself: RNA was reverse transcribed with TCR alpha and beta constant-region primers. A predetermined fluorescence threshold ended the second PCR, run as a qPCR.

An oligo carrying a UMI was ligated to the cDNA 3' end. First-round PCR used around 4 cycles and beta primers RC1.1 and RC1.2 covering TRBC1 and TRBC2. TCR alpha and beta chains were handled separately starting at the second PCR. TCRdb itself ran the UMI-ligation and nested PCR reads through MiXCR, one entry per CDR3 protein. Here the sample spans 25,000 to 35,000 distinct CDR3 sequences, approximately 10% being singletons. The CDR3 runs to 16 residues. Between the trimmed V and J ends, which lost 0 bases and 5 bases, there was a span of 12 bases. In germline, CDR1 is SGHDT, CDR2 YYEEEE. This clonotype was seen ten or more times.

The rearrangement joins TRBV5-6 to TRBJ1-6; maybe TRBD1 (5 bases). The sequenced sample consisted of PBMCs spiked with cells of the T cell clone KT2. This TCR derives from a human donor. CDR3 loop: CASSLVQVSDNSPLHF. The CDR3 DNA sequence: TGTGCCAGCAGCTTGGTACAGGTCTCGGATAATTCACCCCTCCACTTT.